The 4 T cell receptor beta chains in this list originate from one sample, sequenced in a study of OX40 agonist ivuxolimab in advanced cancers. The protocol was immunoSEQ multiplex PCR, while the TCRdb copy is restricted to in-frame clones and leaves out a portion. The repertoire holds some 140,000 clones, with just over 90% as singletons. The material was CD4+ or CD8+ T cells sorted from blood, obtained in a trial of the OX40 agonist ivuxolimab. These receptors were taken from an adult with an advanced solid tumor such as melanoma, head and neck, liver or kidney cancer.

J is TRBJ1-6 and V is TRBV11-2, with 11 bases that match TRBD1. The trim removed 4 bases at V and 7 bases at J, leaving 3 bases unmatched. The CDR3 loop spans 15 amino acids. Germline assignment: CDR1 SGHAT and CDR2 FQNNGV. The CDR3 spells CASSSGQGVNSPLHF. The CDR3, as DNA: TGTGCCAGCAGCTCGGGACAGGGGGTCAATTCACCCCTCCACTTT.

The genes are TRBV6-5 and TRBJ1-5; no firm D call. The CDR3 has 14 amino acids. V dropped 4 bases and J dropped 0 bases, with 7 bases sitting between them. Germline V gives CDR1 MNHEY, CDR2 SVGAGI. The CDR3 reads CASSFSASNQPQHF. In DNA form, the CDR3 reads TGTGCCAGCAGTTTCTCGGCTAGCAATCAGCCCCAGCATTTT.

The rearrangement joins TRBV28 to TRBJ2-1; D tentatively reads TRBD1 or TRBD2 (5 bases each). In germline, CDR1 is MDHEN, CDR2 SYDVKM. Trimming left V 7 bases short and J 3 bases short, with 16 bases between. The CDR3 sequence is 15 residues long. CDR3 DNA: TGTGCCAGCAACACCCACGGGGCTAGCTACAATGAGCAGTTCTTC. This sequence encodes CASNTHGASYNEQFF. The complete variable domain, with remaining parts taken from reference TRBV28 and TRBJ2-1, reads DVKVTQSSRYLVKRTGEKVFLECVQDMDHENMFWYRQDPGLGLRLIYFSYDVKMKEKGDIPEGYSVSREKKERFSLILESASTNQTSMYLCASNTHGASYNEQFFGPGTRLTVL.

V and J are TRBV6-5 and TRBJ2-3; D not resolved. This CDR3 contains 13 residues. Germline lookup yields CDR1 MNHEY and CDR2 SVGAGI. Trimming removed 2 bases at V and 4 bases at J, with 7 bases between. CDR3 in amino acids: CASSYDVADTQYF. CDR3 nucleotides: TGTGCCAGCAGTTACGATGTTGCAGATACGCAGTATTTT.